The clone carrying this TCR beta chain occurred many times. Its antigen is not identified. The sample is drawn from a study of T cell repertoires in cytomegalovirus infection. Study-level background: Through public TCR beta signatures, both CMV infection and matching HLA type were indicated.

TCRdb fed the reads into MiXCR, producing one record per CDR3 protein. The profile shows 100,000 or so distinct CDR3 sequences, less than 25% of them singletons. Germline CDR1 is SGHTA and CDR2 is FQGNSA. The CDR3 covers 17 residues. Germline trimming cut 5 bases from V and 6 bases from J; bases unmatched to any gene: 12. Notes on the study in general: Cumulative public TCR beta family frequency identified CMV carriers with the relevant HLA. Across the ex vivo response, the dominant clonotypes were HLA-C-restricted CMV-specific TCR beta clonotypes.

The chain uses TRBV7-2 and TRBJ2-2; 10 bases map to TRBD2. Sequenced sample: CD8+ T cells from PBMCs. The source is a human donor in good health (CMV status not recorded). Some clones in this sample may be carry-over from other donors' samples. The CDR3 nucleotides read TGTGCCAGCAGCCTTTCTCTAGCGGGGGCCCCTTCCGGGGAGCTGTTTTTT. Translated, it gives CASSLSLAGAPSGELFF.